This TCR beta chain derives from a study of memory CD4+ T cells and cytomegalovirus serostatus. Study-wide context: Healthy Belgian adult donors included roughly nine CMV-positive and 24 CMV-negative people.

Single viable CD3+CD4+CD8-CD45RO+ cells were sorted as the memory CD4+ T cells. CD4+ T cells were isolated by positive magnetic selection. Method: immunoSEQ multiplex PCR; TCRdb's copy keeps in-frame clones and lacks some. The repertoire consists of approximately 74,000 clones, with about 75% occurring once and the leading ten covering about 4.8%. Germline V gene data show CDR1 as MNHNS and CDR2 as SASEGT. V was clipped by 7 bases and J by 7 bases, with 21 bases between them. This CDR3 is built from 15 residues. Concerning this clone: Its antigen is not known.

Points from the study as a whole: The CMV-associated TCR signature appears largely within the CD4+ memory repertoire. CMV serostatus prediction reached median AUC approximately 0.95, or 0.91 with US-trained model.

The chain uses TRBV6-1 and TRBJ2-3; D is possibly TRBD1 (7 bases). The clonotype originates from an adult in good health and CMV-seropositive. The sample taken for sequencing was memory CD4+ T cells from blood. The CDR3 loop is CASTRRDRLQNTQYF. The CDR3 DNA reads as TGTGCCAGCACCAGGAGGGACAGACTTCAGAATACGCAGTATTTT.